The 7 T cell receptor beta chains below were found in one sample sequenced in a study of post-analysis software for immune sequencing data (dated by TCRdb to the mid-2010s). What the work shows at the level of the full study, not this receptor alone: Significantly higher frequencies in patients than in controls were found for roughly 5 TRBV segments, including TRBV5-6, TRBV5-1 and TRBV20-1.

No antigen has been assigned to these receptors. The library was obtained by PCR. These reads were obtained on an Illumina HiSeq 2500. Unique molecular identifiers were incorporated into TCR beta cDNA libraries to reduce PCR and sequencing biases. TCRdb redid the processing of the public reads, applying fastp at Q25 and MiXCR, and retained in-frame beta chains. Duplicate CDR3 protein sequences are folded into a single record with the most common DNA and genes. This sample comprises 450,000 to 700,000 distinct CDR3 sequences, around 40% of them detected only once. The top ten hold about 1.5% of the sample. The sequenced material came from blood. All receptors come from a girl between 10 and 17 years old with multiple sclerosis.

CDR3 sequence: CASRLTGEGNQPQHF. CDR3 DNA: TGCGCCAGCCGGCTGACAGGGGAGGGCAATCAGCCCCAGCATTTT. V and J are TRBV5-1 and TRBJ1-5; 8 bases are shared with TRBD1. Trimming at V came to 7 bases and at J to 2 bases, leaving 8 bases not matched to a gene. Per the germline V gene, CDR1 is SGHRS and CDR2 is YFSETQ. The CDR3 spans 15 residues.

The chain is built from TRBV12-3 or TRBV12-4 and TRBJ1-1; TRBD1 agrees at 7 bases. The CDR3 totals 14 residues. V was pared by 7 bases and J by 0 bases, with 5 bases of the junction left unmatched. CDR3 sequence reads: CASTTQGVNTEAFF. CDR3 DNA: TGTGCCAGCACCACCCAGGGGGTGAACACTGAAGCTTTCTTT.

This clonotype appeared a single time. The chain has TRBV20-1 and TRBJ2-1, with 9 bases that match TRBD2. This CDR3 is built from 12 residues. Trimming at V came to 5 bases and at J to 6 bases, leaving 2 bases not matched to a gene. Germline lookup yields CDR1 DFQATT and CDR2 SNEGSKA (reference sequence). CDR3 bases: TGCAGTGCTCAGACTAGCGGCAATGAGCAGTTCTTC. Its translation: CSAQTSGNEQFF.

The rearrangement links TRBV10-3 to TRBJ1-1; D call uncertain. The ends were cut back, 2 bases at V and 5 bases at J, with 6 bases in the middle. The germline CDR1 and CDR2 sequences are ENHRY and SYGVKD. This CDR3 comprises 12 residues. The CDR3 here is CAISELTTEAFF. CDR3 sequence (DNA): TGTGCCATCAGTGAGCTAACTACTGAAGCTTTCTTT.

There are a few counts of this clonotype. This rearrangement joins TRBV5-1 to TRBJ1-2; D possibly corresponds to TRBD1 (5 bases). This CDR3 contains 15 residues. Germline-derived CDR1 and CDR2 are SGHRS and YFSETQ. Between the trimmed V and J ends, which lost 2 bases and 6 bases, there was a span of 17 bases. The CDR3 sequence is CASSLLSEGMDGYTF. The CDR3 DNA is TGCGCCAGCAGCTTATTATCGGAGGGGATGGATGGCTACACCTTC.

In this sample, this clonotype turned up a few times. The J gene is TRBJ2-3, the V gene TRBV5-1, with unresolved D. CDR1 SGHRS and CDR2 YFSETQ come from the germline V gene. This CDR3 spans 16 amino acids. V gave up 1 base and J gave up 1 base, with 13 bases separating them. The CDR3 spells CASSLSPGRGTDTQYF. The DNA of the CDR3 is TGCGCCAGCAGCTTGTCCCCCGGTAGAGGCACAGATACGCAGTATTTT.

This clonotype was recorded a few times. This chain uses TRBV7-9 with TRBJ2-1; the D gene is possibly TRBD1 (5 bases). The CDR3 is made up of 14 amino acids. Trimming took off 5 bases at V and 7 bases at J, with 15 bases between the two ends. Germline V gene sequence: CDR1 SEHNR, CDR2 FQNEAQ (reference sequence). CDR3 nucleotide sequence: TGTGCCAGCAGCCCCCGCTTCAGGGAAAATGAGCAGTTCTTC. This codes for CASSPRFRENEQFF. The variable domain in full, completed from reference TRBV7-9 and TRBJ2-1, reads DTGVSQNPRHKITKRGQNVTFRCDPISEHNRLYWYRQTLGQGPEFLTYFQNEAQLEKSRLLSDRFSAERPKGSFSTLEIQRTEQGDSAMYLCASSPRFRENEQFFGPGTRLTVL.